These 24 T cell receptor beta chains were sequenced from one sample in a study of multiple sclerosis patients with progressive multifocal leukoencephalopathy. Method: immunoSEQ multiplex PCR; TCRdb's copy keeps in-frame clones and lacks some. The table has about 32,000 clones, almost 95% seen once. The time point denotes: before natalizumab initiation. Sequencing used PBMCs. The receptors originated from a man under 40 with multiple sclerosis.

The chain combines TRBV6-1 with TRBJ1-1; D is undetermined. From germline, CDR1 is MNHNS and CDR2 SASEGT. V was cut by 0 bases and J by 6 bases, with 14 bases left in between. This CDR3 contains 15 residues. The CDR3 DNA is TGTGCCAGCAGTGAAGCCCAAATCCTGGCCGCTGAAGCTTTCTTT. It translates to CASSEAQILAAEAFF.

This clone was found a few times. The chain recombines TRBV7-2 with TRBJ1-3, with D unclear. Trimming took 2 bases from V and 0 from J, leaving 11 bases between them. Germline values: CDR1 SGHTA, CDR2 FQGNSA. CDR3 length: 16 residues. The CDR3 region is CASSLFPRGSGNTIYF. In DNA, the CDR3 is TGTGCCAGCAGCTTATTTCCGCGAGGCTCTGGAAACACCATATATTTT.

This chain links TRBV4-1 with TRBJ2-2, with D tentatively TRBD2 (6 bases). In germline, CDR1 is MGHRA, CDR2 YSYEKL. V lost 5 bases to trimming and J lost 0 bases, with 10 bases between them. CDR3 size: 15 residues. CDR3 loop: CASSEGTANTGELFF. CDR3 nucleotides: TGCGCCAGCAGCGAAGGGACTGCGAACACCGGGGAGCTGTTTTTT.

The chain is built from TRBV9 and TRBJ1-3; unclear D gene. CDR1 SGDLS and CDR2 YYNGEE come from the germline V gene. The V and J ends lost 0 bases and 7 bases respectively, with 8 bases between them. The CDR3 is 13 amino acids. CDR3 nucleotides: TGTGCCAGCAGCGTAGAAGGTTTCAACACCATATATTTT. Translating it yields CASSVEGFNTIYF. The full variable domain, rest sourced from reference TRBV9 and TRBJ1-3, is DSGVTQTPKHLITATGQRVTLRCSPRSGDLSVYWYQQSLDQGLQFLIQYYNGEERAKGNILERFSAQQFPDLHSELNLSSLELGDSALYFCASSVEGFNTIYFGEGSWLTVV.

The chain carries TRBV19 and TRBJ1-2; possible D gene TRBD1, 5 bases. The V gene's germline CDR1 is LNHDA and CDR2 SQIVND (reference sequence). The CDR3 covers 15 residues. The ends were cut back, 1 base at V and 4 bases at J, with 13 bases in the middle. The CDR3 DNA is TGTGCCAGTAGTATAGGGCCAGGGTGGACCTATGGCTACACCTTC. It translates to CASSIGPGWTYGYTF.

V gene TRBV7-9 combines with J gene TRBJ2-5, with 14 bases matching TRBD2. Trimming cost V 5 bases and J 5 bases; bases outside gene matches: 10. This CDR3 has 17 amino acids. CDR1 is SEHNR, CDR2 FQNEAQ, per germline (reference sequence). Here the CDR3 DNA reads TGTGCCAGCAGCGCCAGCCCGGGACTAGCGGGAGAGGAGACCCAGTACTTC. The encoded protein is CASSASPGLAGEETQYF.

In the case of this clone: An end of the junction differs from the germline gene, which may be a read error. The chain uses TRBV11-2 and TRBJ2-5, with D perhaps matching TRBD2 (6 bases). Germline V CDR1 and CDR2: SGHAT, FQNNGV. This CDR3 region has 12 residues. The CDR3 reads CASSLGDWRTHF. The DNA for the CDR3 is TGTGCCAGCAGCTTAGGGGACTGGAGGACGCACTTC. The variable domain in full, with the rest retrieved from reference TRBV11-2 and TRBJ2-5, is EAGVAQSPRYKIIEKRQSVAFWCNPISGHATLYWYQQILGQGPKLLIQFQNNGVVDDSQLPKDRFSAERLKGVDSTLKIQPAKLEDSAVYLCASSLGDWRTHFGPGTRLLVL.

This chain connects TRBV2 to TRBJ2-1, with 10 positions matching TRBD2. This CDR3 region has 15 residues. V trimming: 4 bases; J trimming: 5 bases; junction bases outside the gene matches: 5. In germline, CDR1 is SNHLY, CDR2 FYNNEI. The CDR3 reads CASSVRTSGNNEQFF. CDR3 in DNA: TGTGCCAGCAGTGTGAGGACTAGCGGTAACAATGAGCAGTTCTTC.

As concerns this clone: The junction shows a germline mismatch at one end, possibly a read error. The CDR3 region is CASSRRGLTEELFF. DNA for the CDR3: TGCGCCAGCAGCCGCCGAGGCCTAACCGAGGAGCTGTTTTTT. The chain couples TRBV4-3 to TRBJ2-2, with D uncertain. This CDR3 is built from 14 residues. Germline CDR1 is LGHNA and CDR2 is YSLEER.

With respect to this clone: At one end, the junction sequence differs from germline, possibly due to a read error. This chain links TRBV7-9 with TRBJ2-1, with 12 bases aligning to TRBD2. From germline, CDR1 is SEHNR and CDR2 FQNEAQ (reference sequence). The CDR3 spans 13 residues. CDR3 loop: CASSLAGGQEQFF. CDR3 in DNA: TGTGCCAGCAGCCTAGCGGGAGGGCAAGAGCAGTTCTTC.

The chain joins TRBV7-9 to TRBJ1-2; D is perhaps TRBD1 (6 bases). The V and J ends lost 6 bases and 6 bases respectively, with 14 bases between them. Germline CDR1 SEHNR, CDR2 FQNEAQ (reference sequence). The CDR3 runs 13 residues. CDR3 coding DNA: TGTGCCAGCAGGGTCTCAGGGGTAGATGGCTACACCTTC. Residues: CASRVSGVDGYTF.

The rearrangement uses TRBV7-9 and TRBJ2-1; 8 nucleotides line up with TRBD1. Trimming removed 5 bases from V and 8 bases from J; junction bases left unmatched: 11. Germline CDR1 and CDR2: SEHNR and FQNEAQ (reference sequence). There are 15 residues in the CDR3. The CDR3 nucleotides read TGTGCCAGCAGCGGCGGACAGGGTCTCGGGGATGAGCAGTTCTTC. As protein: CASSGGQGLGDEQFF.

This rearrangement joins TRBV4-1 to TRBJ2-7; TRBD2 matches 10 bases. V gave up 0 bases and J gave up 6 bases; unmatched junction bases: 8. This CDR3 has 16 residues. Germline V CDR1 and CDR2: MGHRA, YSYEKL. DNA of the CDR3: TGCGCCAGCAGCCAAGATTGGCTAGCGGGAGCTATCGAGCAGTACTTC. Encoded protein: CASSQDWLAGAIEQYF.

The chain is built from TRBV2 and TRBJ2-7; no clear D. The CDR3 loop spans 11 amino acids. Germline V gene sequence: CDR1 SNHLY, CDR2 FYNNEI. The V end was cut by 3 bases, the J end by 6 bases, with 6 bases between. In DNA form, the CDR3 reads TGTGCCAGCAGTGAGTCGGGCGAGCAGTACGTC. It codes for CASSESGEQYV.

The chain carries TRBV19 and TRBJ1-3; TRBD1 might be the D (6 bases). Trimming took off 3 bases at V and 0 bases at J, with 12 bases between the two ends. The CDR3 runs to 16 residues. The germline gives CDR1 LNHDA, CDR2 SQIVND (reference sequence). CDR3 sequence (DNA): TGTGCCAGTAGTATTTGGGGGCAGCCCTCTGGAAACACCATATATTTT. As protein: CASSIWGQPSGNTIYF.

This clone appeared a single time. The rearrangement links TRBV9 to TRBJ2-3; TRBD2 aligns across 8 bases. Germline-derived CDR1 and CDR2 are SGDLS and YYNGEE. The V gene end was trimmed by 4 bases and the J gene end by 0 bases; junction bases not matched to a gene: 10. This CDR3 is 17 amino acids long. The CDR3 bases are TGTGCCAGCAGCCCCCGCAGACTAGCGACTAGCACAGATACGCAGTATTTT. Translated, it gives CASSPRRLATSTDTQYF.

This chain links TRBV5-6 with TRBJ1-5; TRBD1 matches at 9 bases. Germline assignment: CDR1 SGHDT and CDR2 YYEEEE. The V and J ends lost 6 bases and 5 bases, in that order; junction bases with no gene match: 9. The CDR3 runs to 15 residues. The CDR3 spells CASTAGTGKDQPQHF. CDR3 DNA sequence: TGTGCCAGCACCGCCGGGACAGGGAAGGATCAGCCCCAGCATTTT.

The chain carries TRBV10-3 and TRBJ1-5, with TRBD1 as a possible D gene (5 bases). The CDR3 runs 15 residues. The ends were cut back, 2 bases at V and 1 base at J, with 9 bases in the middle. CDR1 and CDR2 (germline): ENHRY, SYGVKD. The CDR3: CAISEAGHSNQPQHF. The CDR3 DNA is TGTGCCATCAGTGAGGCGGGGCACAGCAATCAGCCCCAGCATTTT.

This chain links TRBV6-5 with TRBJ2-7, with 7 bases fitting TRBD2. The CDR3 loop spans 15 amino acids. From germline, CDR1 is MNHEY and CDR2 SVGAGI. With 1 base clipped from V and 3 bases from J, the junction kept 6 bases outside the gene matches. The CDR3 DNA is TGTGCCAGCAGTTACTTCCGGGGAGGGAACTACGAGCAGTACTTC. Translation: CASSYFRGGNYEQYF.

This sequence joins TRBV30 and TRBJ1-4; tentatively, D is TRBD1 (5 bases). Trimming removed 0 bases at V and 13 bases at J, with 15 bases between. There are 13 residues in the CDR3. Germline CDR1 GTSNPN, CDR2 SVGIG (reference sequence). CDR3: CAWSVIGGVGLFF. The CDR3 DNA reads as TGTGCCTGGAGTGTTATAGGAGGGGTTGGACTGTTTTTT.

The CDR3 coding sequence is TGTGCCAGTACCACGACACGACAGGGGAATGAGCAGTTCTTC. As protein: CASTTTRQGNEQFF. The chain carries TRBV19 and TRBJ2-1; 8 bases line up with TRBD1. The CDR3 extends over 14 amino acids. Germline loops: CDR1 LNHDA, CDR2 SQIVND (reference sequence). The ends lost 7 bases at V and 7 bases at J; junction bases unmatched: 9.

V and J are TRBV25-1 and TRBJ1-6; D call uncertain. The CDR3 contains 16 residues. Germline CDR1 and CDR2: MGHDK and SYGVNS. The V and J ends lost 2 bases and 7 bases respectively, with 15 bases between them. CDR3 protein: CASSEKSARWNSPLHF. The CDR3 nucleotides are TGTGCCAGCAGTGAAAAGTCGGCACGGTGGAATTCACCCCTCCACTTT.

The chain combines TRBV4-3 with TRBJ1-1, with 12 bases matching TRBD1. V dropped 3 bases and J dropped 6; count of bases not matched to a gene: 8. The germline V gene encodes CDR1 LGHNA and CDR2 YSLEER. This CDR3 is built from 16 residues. Here the CDR3 reads CASSQGTGGRGAEAFF. The CDR3 coding sequence is TGCGCCAGCAGCCAGGGGACAGGGGGCCGAGGGGCTGAAGCTTTCTTT.

This sequence joins TRBV18 and TRBJ2-7; D not certain. With 2 bases removed from V and 2 bases from J, the gap between germline ends came to 16 bases. Per the germline V gene, CDR1 is KGHSH and CDR2 is LQKENI. The CDR3 has 16 amino acids. This chain's CDR3 is CASSPETSQYTYEQYV. CDR3 bases: TGTGCCAGCTCACCAGAGACATCCCAATACACCTACGAGCAGTACGTC.